This T cell receptor (beta chain) is from a study of T cell clonality in common variable immunodeficiency. Study-wide findings and caveats: CVID subjects had higher TCRbeta clonality than healthy controls, most marked in about a third. Reportedly, TCR beta sequences from common variable immunodeficiency showed fewer deletions and N-nucleotide insertions. Repertoire-complication correlations in CVID were limited by patient heterogeneity. Shared TCRbeta clones were fewer between CVID subjects than controls.

Data came from immunoSEQ multiplex PCR; TCRdb stores just in-frame clones and leaves some out. Singletons are absent from the sample, which has roughly 34,000 clones. This clone was found a few times. Its antigen is currently unknown. With the read ending 3 residues before the CDR3 end, the germline J gene is used to fill in that end. Per germline, CDR1 SNHLY and CDR2 FYNNEI. The V and J ends lost 3 bases and 2 bases respectively, with 7 bases between them. The CDR3 has 13 amino acids. Sequencing was carried out using peripheral blood mononuclear cells. The V call is TRBV2, the J call TRBJ1-1; no reliable D call. This clonotype was sampled from a human donor with common variable immunodeficiency. The DNA read from the CDR3 is TGTGCCAGCAGTGAGCAAGGTAACACTGAA. It codes for CASSEQGNTE. The CDR3 reads in full as CASSEQGNTEAFF.